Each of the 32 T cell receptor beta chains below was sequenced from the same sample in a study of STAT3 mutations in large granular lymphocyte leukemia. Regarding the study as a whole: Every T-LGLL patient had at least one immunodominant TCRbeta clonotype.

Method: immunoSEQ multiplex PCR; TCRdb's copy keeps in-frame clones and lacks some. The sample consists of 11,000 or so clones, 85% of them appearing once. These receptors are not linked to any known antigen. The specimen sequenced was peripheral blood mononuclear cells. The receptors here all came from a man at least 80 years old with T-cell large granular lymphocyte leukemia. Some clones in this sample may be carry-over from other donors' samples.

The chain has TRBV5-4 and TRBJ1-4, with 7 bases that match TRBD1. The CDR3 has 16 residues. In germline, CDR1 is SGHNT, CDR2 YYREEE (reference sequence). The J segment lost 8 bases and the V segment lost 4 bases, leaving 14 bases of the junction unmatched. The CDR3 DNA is TGTGCCAGCAGCCCACCCAGCAGGGACAGTGGCGAAAAACTGTTTTTT. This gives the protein CASSPPSRDSGEKLFF.

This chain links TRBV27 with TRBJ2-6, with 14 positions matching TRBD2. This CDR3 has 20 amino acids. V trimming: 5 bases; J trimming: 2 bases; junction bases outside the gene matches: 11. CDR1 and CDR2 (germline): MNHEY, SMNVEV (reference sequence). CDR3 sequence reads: CASSTYGTSGGPPGANVLTF. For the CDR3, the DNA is TGTGCCAGCAGTACCTACGGGACTAGCGGGGGCCCACCTGGGGCCAACGTCCTGACTTTC. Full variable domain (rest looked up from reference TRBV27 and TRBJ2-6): EAQVTQNPRYLITVTGKKLTVTCSQNMNHEYMSWYRQDPGLGLRQIYYSMNVEVTDKGDVPEGYKVSRKEKRNFPLILESPSPNQTSLYFCASSTYGTSGGPPGANVLTFGAGSRLTVL.

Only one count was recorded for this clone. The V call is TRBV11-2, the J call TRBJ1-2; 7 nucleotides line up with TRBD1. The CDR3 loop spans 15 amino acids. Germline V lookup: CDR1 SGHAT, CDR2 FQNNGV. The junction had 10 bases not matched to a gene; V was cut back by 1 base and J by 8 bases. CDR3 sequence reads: CASSLAVGGSGGYTF. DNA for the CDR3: TGTGCCAGCAGCTTAGCGGTAGGGGGCTCAGGAGGCTACACCTTC. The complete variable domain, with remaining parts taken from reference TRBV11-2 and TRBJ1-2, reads EAGVAQSPRYKIIEKRQSVAFWCNPISGHATLYWYQQILGQGPKLLIQFQNNGVVDDSQLPKDRFSAERLKGVDSTLKIQPAKLEDSAVYLCASSLAVGGSGGYTFGSGTRLTVV.

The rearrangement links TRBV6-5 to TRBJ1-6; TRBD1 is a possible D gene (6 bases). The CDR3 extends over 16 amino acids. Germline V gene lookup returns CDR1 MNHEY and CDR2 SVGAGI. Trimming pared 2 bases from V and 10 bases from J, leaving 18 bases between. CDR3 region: CASSYTGAEGESPLHF. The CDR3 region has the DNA TGTGCCAGCAGTTACACCGGGGCTGAGGGGGAATCACCCCTCCACTTT.

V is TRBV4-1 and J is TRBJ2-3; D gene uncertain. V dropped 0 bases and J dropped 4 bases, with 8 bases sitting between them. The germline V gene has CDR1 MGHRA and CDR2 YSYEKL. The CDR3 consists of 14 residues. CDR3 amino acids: CASSQEAFADTQYF. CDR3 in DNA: TGCGCCAGCAGCCAAGAAGCTTTCGCAGATACGCAGTATTTT.

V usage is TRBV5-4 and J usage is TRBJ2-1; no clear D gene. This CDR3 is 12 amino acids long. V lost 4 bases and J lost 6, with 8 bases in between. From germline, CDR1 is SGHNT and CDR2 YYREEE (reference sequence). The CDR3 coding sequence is TGTGCCAGCAGCATGGACGTCAATGAGCAGTTCTTC. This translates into CASSMDVNEQFF.

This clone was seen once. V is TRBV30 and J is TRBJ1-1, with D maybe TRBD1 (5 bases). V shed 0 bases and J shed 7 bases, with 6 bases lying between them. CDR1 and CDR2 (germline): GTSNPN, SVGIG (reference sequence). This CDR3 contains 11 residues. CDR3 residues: CAWSVGGEAFF. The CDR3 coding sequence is TGTGCCTGGAGTGTGGGGGGTGAAGCTTTCTTT.

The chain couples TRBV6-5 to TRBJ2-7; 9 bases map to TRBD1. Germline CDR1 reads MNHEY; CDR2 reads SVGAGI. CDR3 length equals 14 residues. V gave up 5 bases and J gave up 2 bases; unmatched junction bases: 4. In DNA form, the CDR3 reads TGTGCCAGCAGTATAACAGGGGGCCCCTACGAGCAGTACTTC. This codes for CASSITGGPYEQYF.

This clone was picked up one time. CDR3 in DNA: TGTGCCTTACAACCAGCGGGGGGGCCGAGTACGCAGTATTTT. Protein product: CALQPAGGPSTQYF. The chain combines TRBV30 with TRBJ2-3, with 10 positions matching TRBD2. This CDR3 is 14 amino acids long. The ends lost 7 bases at V and 8 bases at J; junction bases unmatched: 12. Germline V lookup: CDR1 GTSNPN, CDR2 SVGIG (reference sequence).

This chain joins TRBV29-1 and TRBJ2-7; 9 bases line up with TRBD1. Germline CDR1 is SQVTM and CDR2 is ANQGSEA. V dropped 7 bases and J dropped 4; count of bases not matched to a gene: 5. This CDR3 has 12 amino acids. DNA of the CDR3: TGCAGCGCACTACAGGGGGCTTACGAGCAGTACTTC. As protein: CSALQGAYEQYF.

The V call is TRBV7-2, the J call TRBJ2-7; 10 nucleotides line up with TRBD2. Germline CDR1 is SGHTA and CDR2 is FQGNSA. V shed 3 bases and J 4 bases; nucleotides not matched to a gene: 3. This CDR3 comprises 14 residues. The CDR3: CASSFPSGGYEQYF. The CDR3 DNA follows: TGTGCCAGCAGCTTCCCTAGCGGGGGTTACGAGCAGTACTTC.

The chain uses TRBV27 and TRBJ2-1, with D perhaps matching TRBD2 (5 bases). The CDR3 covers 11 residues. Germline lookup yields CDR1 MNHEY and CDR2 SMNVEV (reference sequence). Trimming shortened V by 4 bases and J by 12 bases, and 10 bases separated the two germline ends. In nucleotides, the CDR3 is TGTGCCAGCAGTTCTGGACTCGGGCAGTTCTTC. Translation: CASSSGLGQFF.

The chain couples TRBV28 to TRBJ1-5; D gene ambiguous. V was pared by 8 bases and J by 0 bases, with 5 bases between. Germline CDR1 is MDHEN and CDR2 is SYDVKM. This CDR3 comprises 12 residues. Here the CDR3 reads CASQVSNQPQHF. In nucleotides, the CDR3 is TGTGCCAGCCAGGTTAGCAATCAGCCCCAGCATTTT.

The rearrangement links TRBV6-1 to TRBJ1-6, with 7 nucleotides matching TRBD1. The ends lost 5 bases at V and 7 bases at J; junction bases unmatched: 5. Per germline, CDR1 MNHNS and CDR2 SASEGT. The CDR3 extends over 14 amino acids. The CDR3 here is CASSPRTGNSPLHF. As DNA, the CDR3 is TGTGCCAGCAGTCCCCGGACAGGAAATTCACCCCTCCACTTT.

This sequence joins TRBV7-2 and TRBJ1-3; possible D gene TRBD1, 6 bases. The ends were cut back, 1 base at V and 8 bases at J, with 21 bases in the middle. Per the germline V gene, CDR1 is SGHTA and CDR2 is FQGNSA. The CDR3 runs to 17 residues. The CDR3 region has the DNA TGTGCCAGCAGCTTAGTAGGGGGAGGGAGCGTCGTTGACACCATATATTTT. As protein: CASSLVGGGSVVDTIYF.

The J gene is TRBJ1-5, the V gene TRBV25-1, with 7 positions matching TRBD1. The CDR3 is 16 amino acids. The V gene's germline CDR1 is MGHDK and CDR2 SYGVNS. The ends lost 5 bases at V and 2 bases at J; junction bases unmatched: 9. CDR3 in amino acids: CASSPLDQGGNQPQHF. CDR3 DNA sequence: TGTGCCAGCAGTCCCTTAGACCAGGGGGGCAATCAGCCCCAGCATTTT.

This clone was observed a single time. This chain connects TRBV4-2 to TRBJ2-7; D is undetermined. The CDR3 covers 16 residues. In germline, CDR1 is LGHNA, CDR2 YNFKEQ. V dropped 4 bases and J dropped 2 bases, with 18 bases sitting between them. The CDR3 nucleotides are TGTGCCAGCAGCCCCCAGAACACAGCTTCCCCCTACGAGCAGTACTTC. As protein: CASSPQNTASPYEQYF.

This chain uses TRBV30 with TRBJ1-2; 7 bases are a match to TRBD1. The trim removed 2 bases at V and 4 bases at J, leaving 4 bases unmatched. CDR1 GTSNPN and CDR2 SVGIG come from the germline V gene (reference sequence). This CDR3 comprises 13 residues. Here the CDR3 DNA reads TGTGCCTGGAGTCCCCGGGACAGCTATGGCTACACCTTC. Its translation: CAWSPRDSYGYTF.

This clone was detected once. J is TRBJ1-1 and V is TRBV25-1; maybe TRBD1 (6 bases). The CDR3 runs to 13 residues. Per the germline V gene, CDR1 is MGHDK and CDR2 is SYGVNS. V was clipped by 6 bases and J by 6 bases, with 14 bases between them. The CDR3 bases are TGTGCCAGCAGCTATATCGGGACACCTGAAGCTTTCTTT. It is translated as CASSYIGTPEAFF.

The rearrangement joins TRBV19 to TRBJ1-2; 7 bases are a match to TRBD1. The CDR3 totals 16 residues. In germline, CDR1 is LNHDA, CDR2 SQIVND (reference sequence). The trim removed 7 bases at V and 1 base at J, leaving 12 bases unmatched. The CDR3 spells CASTSRGTDVNYGYTF. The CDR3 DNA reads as TGTGCCAGTACCTCCCGGGGGACAGATGTTAACTATGGCTACACCTTC.

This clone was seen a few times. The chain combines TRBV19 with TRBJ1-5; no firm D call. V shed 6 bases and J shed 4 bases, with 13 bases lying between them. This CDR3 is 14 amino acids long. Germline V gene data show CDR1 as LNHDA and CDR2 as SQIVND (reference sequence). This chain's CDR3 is CASSFVSGNQPQHF. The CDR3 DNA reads TGTGCCAGTAGCTTCGTTTCCGGGAATCAGCCCCAGCATTTT.

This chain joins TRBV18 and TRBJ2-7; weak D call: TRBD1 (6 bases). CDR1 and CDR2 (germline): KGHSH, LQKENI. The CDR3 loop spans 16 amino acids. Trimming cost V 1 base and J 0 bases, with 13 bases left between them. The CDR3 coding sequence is TGTGCCAGCTCACCACAGGTGGGGGCTAGCTCCTACGAGCAGTACTTC. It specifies CASSPQVGASSYEQYF. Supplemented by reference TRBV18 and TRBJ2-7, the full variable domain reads NAGVMQNPRHLVRRRGQEARLRCSPMKGHSHVYWYRQLPEEGLKFMVYLQKENIIDESGMPKERFSAEFPKEGPSILRIQQVVRGDSAAYFCASSPQVGASSYEQYFGPGTRLTVT.

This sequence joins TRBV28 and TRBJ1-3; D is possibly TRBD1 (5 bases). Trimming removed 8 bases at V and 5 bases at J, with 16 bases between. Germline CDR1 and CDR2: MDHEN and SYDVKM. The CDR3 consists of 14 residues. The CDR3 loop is CASGPGQRRNTIYF. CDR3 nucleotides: TGTGCCAGCGGTCCGGGGCAGAGGAGAAACACCATATATTTT.

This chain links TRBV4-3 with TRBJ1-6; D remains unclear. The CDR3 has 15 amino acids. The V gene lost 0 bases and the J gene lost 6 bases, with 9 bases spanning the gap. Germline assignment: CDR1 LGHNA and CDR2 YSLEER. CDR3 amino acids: CASSQDNVSNSPLHF. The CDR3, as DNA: TGCGCCAGCAGCCAAGATAATGTCAGTAATTCACCCCTCCACTTT.

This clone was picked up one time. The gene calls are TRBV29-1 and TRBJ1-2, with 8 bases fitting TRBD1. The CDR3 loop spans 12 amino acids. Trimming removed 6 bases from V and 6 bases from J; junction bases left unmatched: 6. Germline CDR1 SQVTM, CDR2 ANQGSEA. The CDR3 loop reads CSVIQGADGYTF. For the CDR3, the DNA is TGCAGCGTCATTCAGGGGGCGGATGGCTACACCTTC.

This CDR3 reads CASNQQGTTSPLHF. CDR3 in DNA: TGTGCCAGCAACCAACAGGGTACGACTTCACCCCTCCACTTT. The chain employs TRBV5-4 and TRBJ1-6; TRBD1 might be the D (6 bases). The germline gives CDR1 SGHNT, CDR2 YYREEE (reference sequence). The V gene lost 6 bases and the J gene lost 9 bases, with 16 bases spanning the gap. The CDR3 runs to 14 residues.

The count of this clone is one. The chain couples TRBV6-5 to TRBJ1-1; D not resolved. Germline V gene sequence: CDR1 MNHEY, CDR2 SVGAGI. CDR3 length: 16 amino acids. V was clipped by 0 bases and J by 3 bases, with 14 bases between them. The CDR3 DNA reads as TGTGCCAGCAGTTACTCGAGCCCATCGGCCGACACTGAAGCTTTCTTT. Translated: CASSYSSPSADTEAFF.

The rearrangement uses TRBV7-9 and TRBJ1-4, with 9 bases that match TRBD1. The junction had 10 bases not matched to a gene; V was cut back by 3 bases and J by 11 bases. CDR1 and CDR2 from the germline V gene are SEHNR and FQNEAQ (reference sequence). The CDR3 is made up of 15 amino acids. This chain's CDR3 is CASSFTGTGRNKLFF. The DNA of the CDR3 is TGTGCCAGCAGCTTTACCGGGACAGGGCGTAATAAACTGTTTTTT.

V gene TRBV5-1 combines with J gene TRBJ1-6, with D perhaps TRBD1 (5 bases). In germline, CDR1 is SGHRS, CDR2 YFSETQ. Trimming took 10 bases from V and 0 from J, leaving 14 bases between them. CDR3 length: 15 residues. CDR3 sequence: CASRGGSSYNSPLHF. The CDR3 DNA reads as TGCGCCTCCCGGGGGGGGAGCTCCTATAATTCACCCCTCCACTTT. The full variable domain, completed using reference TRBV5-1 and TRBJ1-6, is KAGVTQTPRYLIKTRGQQVTLSCSPISGHRSVSWYQQTPGQGLQFLFEYFSETQRNKGNFPGRFSGRQFSNSRSEMNVSTLELGDSALYLCASRGGSSYNSPLHFGNGTRLTVT.

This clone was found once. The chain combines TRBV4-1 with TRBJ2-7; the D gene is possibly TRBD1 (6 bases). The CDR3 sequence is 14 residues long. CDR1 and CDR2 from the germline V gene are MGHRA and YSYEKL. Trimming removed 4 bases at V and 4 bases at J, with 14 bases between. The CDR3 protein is CASSPGDTLYEQYF. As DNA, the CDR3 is TGCGCCAGCAGCCCCGGGGACACCCTTTACGAGCAGTACTTC.

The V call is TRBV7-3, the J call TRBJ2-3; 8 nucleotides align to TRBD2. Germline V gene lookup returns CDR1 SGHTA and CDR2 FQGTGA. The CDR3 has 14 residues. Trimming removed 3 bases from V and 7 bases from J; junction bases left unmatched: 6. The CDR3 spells CASSLGGGYYTQYF. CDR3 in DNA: TGTGCCAGCAGCTTGGGCGGGGGGTATTATACGCAGTATTTT.

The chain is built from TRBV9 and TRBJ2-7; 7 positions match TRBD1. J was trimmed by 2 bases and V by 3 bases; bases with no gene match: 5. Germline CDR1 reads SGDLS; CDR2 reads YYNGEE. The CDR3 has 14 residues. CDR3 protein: CASSGGDRAYEQYF. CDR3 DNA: TGTGCCAGCAGCGGAGGGGACAGAGCCTACGAGCAGTACTTC.